Following are 21 T cell receptor beta chains from one sample sequenced in a study of T-cell memory formation after mild COVID-19. TCRdb independently ran MiXCR on the 5' RACE reads; one entry per CDR3 protein. The sample holds hundreds of thousands of distinct CDR3 sequences, over 15% seen once. Material: PBMCs or a T cell subset sorted from them (not recorded which). Source of these receptors: a man between 18 and 29 years old who had mild COVID-19 (a few samples of this study predate the infection). Cell type and time point are not known.

This clonotype turned up a few times. CDR3 nucleotides: TGTGCCAGCAGCTCCTCTGGGGGCCCATCGGGACAGGGGGACGATGAGCAGTTCTTC. Amino acids: CASSSSGGPSGQGDDEQFF. This rearrangement joins TRBV7-9 to TRBJ2-1; 11 nucleotides align to TRBD1. Germline CDR1 and CDR2: SEHNR and FQNEAQ (reference sequence). The CDR3 length is 19 residues. Germline trimming cut 4 bases from V and 8 bases from J; bases unmatched to any gene: 19.

The chain is built from TRBV9 and TRBJ1-1, with TRBD1 identical over 8 bases. The CDR3 contains 13 residues. The junction had 10 bases not matched to a gene; V was cut back by 4 bases and J by 11 bases. Germline V gene sequence: CDR1 SGDLS, CDR2 YYNGEE. CDR3 nucleotide sequence: TGTGCCAGCAGCTCCGGGACAGGACCGTGGGCTTTCTTT. Its protein product is CASSSGTGPWAFF.

The chain has TRBV7-9 and TRBJ2-1; no reliable D call. Germline loops: CDR1 SEHNR, CDR2 FQNEAQ (reference sequence). V was trimmed by 5 bases and J by 9 bases, leaving 11 bases between them. The CDR3 has 12 residues. CDR3 coding DNA: TGTGCCAGCAGCCCCGAGACGGGTGAGCAGTTCTTC. Its protein is CASSPETGEQFF. The full variable domain, completed using reference TRBV7-9 and TRBJ2-1, is DTGVSQNPRHKITKRGQNVTFRCDPISEHNRLYWYRQTLGQGPEFLTYFQNEAQLEKSRLLSDRFSAERPKGSFSTLEIQRTEQGDSAMYLCASSPETGEQFFGPGTRLTVL.

This clonotype appeared many times. The CDR3 loop reads CASSDSSTSGGTDTQYF. In DNA, the CDR3 is TGTGCCAGCAGTGACTCGAGTACGTCAGGGGGCACAGATACGCAGTATTTT. The chain uses TRBV6-4 and TRBJ2-3; D might be TRBD1 (6 bases). CDR1 is MRHNA, CDR2 SNTAGT, per germline. V lost 0 bases, J lost 1 base, and 14 bases lay in between. This CDR3 contains 17 residues.

This clonotype was found a few times. The chain joins TRBV5-4 to TRBJ2-2; D perhaps matches TRBD2 (7 bases). V gave up 5 bases and J gave up 5 bases, with 22 bases separating them. This CDR3 has 17 residues. The V gene's germline CDR1 is SGHNT and CDR2 YYREEE (reference sequence). CDR3 sequence (DNA): TGTGCCAGCAGTTGGGATGGGGGGCCCGGGGGGACCGGGGAGCTGTTTTTT. Translated, it gives CASSWDGGPGGTGELFF.

This chain connects TRBV20-1 to TRBJ2-1, with TRBD1 as a possible D gene (5 bases). The V end was cut by 0 bases, the J end by 1 base, with 16 bases between. CDR1 and CDR2 (germline): DFQATT, SNEGSKA (reference sequence). CDR3 size: 17 residues. CDR3 nucleotides: TGCAGTGCTAGAGATCCCCATGGGGCAGGGTCCTACAATGAGCAGTTCTTC. Protein product: CSARDPHGAGSYNEQFF.

CDR3: CASSPAGTGKNQPQHF. The DNA for the CDR3 is TGTGCCAGCAGCCCTGCGGGGACAGGAAAGAATCAGCCCCAGCATTTT. The rearrangement joins TRBV7-6 to TRBJ1-5; TRBD1 matches 8 bases. Germline assignment: CDR1 SGHVS and CDR2 FNYEAQ. Trimming took 5 bases from V and 4 from J; bases not matched to a gene: 10. The CDR3 contains 16 residues. The full variable domain, its missing parts supplied by reference TRBV7-6 and TRBJ1-5, is GAGVSQSPRYKVTKRGQDVALRCDPISGHVSLYWYRQALGQGPEFLTYFNYEAQQDKSGLPNDRFSAERPEGSISTLTIQRTEQRDSAMYRCASSPAGTGKNQPQHFGDGTRLSIL.

The rearrangement links TRBV7-8 to TRBJ2-3; D is possibly TRBD2 (6 bases). This CDR3 comprises 16 residues. V lost 5 bases, J lost 0 bases, and 15 bases lay in between. Germline CDR1 and CDR2: SGHVS and FQNEAQ. The CDR3 DNA follows: TGTGCCAGCAGCCATCTGGGGGGAACTAGCACAGATACGCAGTATTTT. This encodes CASSHLGGTSTDTQYF.

The chain uses TRBV4-2 and TRBJ1-1, with D unresolved. From germline, CDR1 is LGHNA and CDR2 YNFKEQ. The length of the CDR3 is 15 residues. V gave up 0 bases and J gave up 1 base, with 9 bases separating them. The CDR3 DNA follows: TGTGCCAGCAGCCAAGAATGGCTGGGGAACACTGAAGCTTTCTTT. Encoded protein: CASSQEWLGNTEAFF.

This clonotype was counted between two and nine times. The chain uses TRBV7-8 and TRBJ1-6; D is unclear. Trimming left V 1 base short and J 0 bases short, with 10 bases between. The CDR3 extends over 17 amino acids. Germline V gives CDR1 SGHVS, CDR2 FQNEAQ. Written as DNA, the CDR3 is TGTGCCAGCAGCTTAGGTTTCTTAAGCTCCTATAATTCACCCCTCCACTTT. As protein: CASSLGFLSSYNSPLHF.

This clonotype was seen only a few times. The chain links TRBV5-1 to TRBJ2-1, with 12 bases aligning to TRBD1. Germline V gene data show CDR1 as SGHRS and CDR2 as YFSETQ. CDR3 size: 15 residues. J was trimmed by 8 bases and V by 4 bases; bases with no gene match: 7. CDR3 region: CASSRGQGAGDEQFF. Here the CDR3 DNA reads TGCGCCAGCAGCCGGGGACAGGGGGCCGGCGATGAGCAGTTCTTC.

This clonotype has a handful of counts. This sequence joins TRBV6-5 and TRBJ2-2; maybe TRBD1 (6 bases). The length of the CDR3 is 14 residues. Germline CDR1 is MNHEY and CDR2 is SVGAGI. V was trimmed by 2 bases and J by 6 bases, leaving 10 bases between them. This chain's CDR3 is CASSYGGSPGELFF. The CDR3, as DNA: TGTGCCAGCAGTTACGGGGGCTCACCCGGGGAGCTGTTTTTT.

The chain carries TRBV7-9 and TRBJ1-6; no reliable D call. V lost 4 bases and J 9 bases, leaving 7 bases between the germline ends. Germline CDR1 reads SEHNR; CDR2 reads FQNEAQ (reference sequence). The CDR3 length is 12 residues. The CDR3 region is CASSSFPSPLHF. In DNA, the CDR3 is TGTGCCAGCAGCTCCTTTCCTTCACCCCTCCACTTT.

This clonotype was observed a few times. The chain joins TRBV20-1 to TRBJ2-5, with 11 bases aligning to TRBD2. V gave up 3 bases and J gave up 4 bases; unmatched junction bases: 4. The germline V gene has CDR1 DFQATT and CDR2 SNEGSKA (reference sequence). The CDR3 totals 14 residues. The CDR3 DNA sequence: TGCAGTGCTAGTAGCGGGGGGGCCGGAGAGACCCAGTACTTC. This codes for CSASSGGAGETQYF.

This clonotype has just a few counts. The chain employs TRBV28 and TRBJ2-7, with 8 nucleotides matching TRBD2. The V gene end was trimmed by 6 bases and the J gene end by 3 bases; junction bases not matched to a gene: 4. This CDR3 comprises 13 residues. CDR1 and CDR2 from the germline V gene are MDHEN and SYDVKM. The CDR3 bases are TGTGCCAGCAGACCGGGACTAGGCTACGAGCAGTACGTC. Translation: CASRPGLGYEQYV.

The V gene is TRBV7-9, the J gene TRBJ1-4; D unclear. The CDR3 covers 15 residues. V was trimmed by 5 bases and J by 8 bases, leaving 18 bases between them. Germline V gives CDR1 SEHNR, CDR2 FQNEAQ (reference sequence). This CDR3 reads CASSEKGGEKEKLFF. The CDR3 coding sequence is TGTGCCAGCAGCGAAAAGGGTGGGGAGAAGGAAAAACTGTTTTTT. Supplemented by reference TRBV7-9 and TRBJ1-4, the full variable domain reads DTGVSQNPRHKITKRGQNVTFRCDPISEHNRLYWYRQTLGQGPEFLTYFQNEAQLEKSRLLSDRFSAERPKGSFSTLEIQRTEQGDSAMYLCASSEKGGEKEKLFFGSGTQLSVL.

The chain combines TRBV4-1 with TRBJ1-1, with 9 bases identical to TRBD1. This CDR3 is 14 amino acids long. Trimming took 5 bases from V and 8 from J; bases not matched to a gene: 9. Per the germline V gene, CDR1 is MGHRA and CDR2 is YSYEKL. The CDR3 is CASSGTGRTTEAFF. In nucleotides, the CDR3 is TGCGCCAGCAGCGGGACAGGGAGAACCACCGAAGCTTTCTTT.

This chain connects TRBV7-3 to TRBJ2-3; 8 positions agree with TRBD2. Trimming took 5 bases from V and 2 from J; bases not matched to a gene: 6. The CDR3 has 15 residues. Germline loops: CDR1 SGHTA, CDR2 FQGTGA. CDR3 sequence reads: CASSPLGGVTDTQYF. CDR3 in DNA: TGTGCCAGCAGCCCGCTCGGGGGGGTCACAGATACGCAGTATTTT. The full variable domain, with the rest looked up from reference TRBV7-3 and TRBJ2-3, is GAGVSQTPSNKVTEKGKYVELRCDPISGHTALYWYRQSLGQGPEFLIYFQGTGAADDSGLPNDRFFAVRPEGSVSTLKIQRTERGDSAVYLCASSPLGGVTDTQYFGPGTRLTVL.

Only one count was recorded for this clonotype. V gene TRBV5-8 combines with J gene TRBJ2-5, with a tentative D call TRBD1 (5 bases). The CDR3 has 14 residues. CDR1 and CDR2 from the germline V gene are SGHTS and YDEGEE. The V end lost 1 base, the J end lost 2 bases, and 9 bases lay between the germline ends. CDR3 in DNA: TGTGCCAGCAGCTTGCGCAGGGCACAAGAGACCCAGTACTTC. Its protein product is CASSLRRAQETQYF.

This clonotype showed up just a few times. The rearrangement uses TRBV12-3 or TRBV12-4 and TRBJ2-2; D is unclear. This CDR3 region has 13 residues. V was clipped by 10 bases and J by 8 bases, with 17 bases between them. CDR3 amino acids: CATSDRFGGELFF. The CDR3 nucleotides read TGTGCCACCTCCGACCGCTTCGGGGGGGAGCTGTTTTTT.

This chain joins TRBV2 and TRBJ1-6, with 8 bases that match TRBD1. The CDR3 covers 18 residues. The ends lost 1 base at V and 0 bases at J; junction bases unmatched: 5. CDR1 and CDR2 (germline): SNHLY, FYNNEI. In DNA, the CDR3 is TGTGCCAGCAGTGAAGGGACAGGGAGTGGCTCCTATAATTCACCCCTCCACTTT. Its translation is CASSEGTGSGSYNSPLHF. Full variable domain (missing parts from reference TRBV2 and TRBJ1-6): EPEVTQTPSHQVTQMGQEVILRCVPISNHLYFYWYRQILGQKVEFLVSFYNNEISEKSEIFDDQFSVERPDGSNFTLKIRSTKLEDSAMYFCASSEGTGSGSYNSPLHFGNGTRLTVT.